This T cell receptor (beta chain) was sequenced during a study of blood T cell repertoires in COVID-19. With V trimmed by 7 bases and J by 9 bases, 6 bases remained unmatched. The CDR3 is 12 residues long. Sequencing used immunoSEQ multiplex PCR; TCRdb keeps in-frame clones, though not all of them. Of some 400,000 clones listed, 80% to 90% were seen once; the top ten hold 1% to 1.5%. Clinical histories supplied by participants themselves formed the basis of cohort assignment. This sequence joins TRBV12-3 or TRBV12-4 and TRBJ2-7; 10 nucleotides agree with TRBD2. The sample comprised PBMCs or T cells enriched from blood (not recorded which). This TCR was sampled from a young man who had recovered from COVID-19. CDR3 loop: CASNQRGGRQYF. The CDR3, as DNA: TGTGCCAGCAACCAGCGGGGGGGGAGGCAGTACTTC.